A single sample is the source of the 21 T cell receptor beta chains below, sequenced in a study of a mutant IDH1 vaccine in newly diagnosed glioma. Repertoires were generated with immunoSEQ multiplex PCR, while TCRdb's copy carries only in-frame clones and drops some. This sample has tens of thousands of clones, with roughly nine tenths found just once. The time point denotes: baseline, week 1 (first vaccination visit). Treatment noted: pre-vaccination baseline after standard-of-care therapy. Sequences were derived from PBMCs, sampled from a glioma patient treated with radiotherapy, temozolomide or both. The source of these receptors is a middle-aged woman with glioma.

The rearrangement links TRBV30 to TRBJ1-1; D is uncertain. Germline V gene data show CDR1 as GTSNPN and CDR2 as SVGIG (reference sequence). Trimming pared 4 bases from V and 10 bases from J, leaving 7 bases between. This CDR3 is built from 9 residues. The chain's CDR3 is CAWKEGAFF. In nucleotides, the CDR3 is TGTGCCTGGAAAGAAGGAGCTTTCTTT.

V is TRBV15 and J is TRBJ2-5; 7 bases map to TRBD2. V lost 6 bases, J lost 2 bases, and 6 bases stayed unmatched. CDR1 and CDR2 (germline): LNHNV, YYDKDF (reference sequence). The CDR3 sequence is 14 residues long. The CDR3 sequence: CATSPAGLQETQYF. The CDR3 DNA follows: TGTGCCACCAGTCCTGCGGGACTACAAGAGACCCAGTACTTC.

The chain joins TRBV7-8 to TRBJ1-4, with D unclear. The CDR3 length is 16 residues. Germline V gene data show CDR1 as SGHVS and CDR2 as FQNEAQ. The germline V and J ends were trimmed by 1 base and 8 bases, with 17 bases remaining between them. The DNA of the CDR3 is TGTGCCAGCAGCTTAGGTCCCGAAAAGGGAGAGGAAAAACTGTTTTTT. It codes for CASSLGPEKGEEKLFF.

J is TRBJ2-6 and V is TRBV18; D remains ambiguous. V dropped 1 base and J dropped 0 bases, with 7 bases sitting between them. The CDR3 runs 16 residues. Germline V lookup: CDR1 KGHSH, CDR2 LQKENI. In nucleotides, the CDR3 is TGTGCCAGCTCACCACTGCCCCCCTCTGGGGCCAACGTCCTGACTTTC. It specifies CASSPLPPSGANVLTF.

The chain links TRBV2 to TRBJ2-7; 11 bases line up with TRBD2. Germline CDR1 SNHLY, CDR2 FYNNEI. The CDR3 totals 14 residues. V shed 8 bases and J 2 bases; nucleotides not matched to a gene: 5. CDR3: CASGGTSGPYEQYF. CDR3 bases: TGTGCCAGCGGAGGGACTAGCGGCCCCTACGAGCAGTACTTC.

This rearrangement joins TRBV7-3 to TRBJ1-1; D call uncertain. This CDR3 is 13 amino acids long. Germline V lookup: CDR1 SGHTA, CDR2 FQGTGA. V dropped 3 bases and J dropped 1 base, with 6 bases sitting between them. CDR3 sequence reads: CASSFGKNTEAFF. CDR3 nucleotide sequence: TGTGCCAGCAGCTTCGGAAAGAACACTGAAGCTTTCTTT.

This clone was recorded a few times. The V call is TRBV29-1, the J call TRBJ2-5; 9 bases map to TRBD1. The V gene end was trimmed by 3 bases and the J gene end by 3 bases; junction bases not matched to a gene: 5. The germline V gene encodes CDR1 SQVTM and CDR2 ANQGSEA. The length of the CDR3 is 14 residues. The CDR3 region has the DNA TGCAGCGTTGAGGACAGGGGTCGAAAAGAGACCCAGTACTTC. Translation gives CSVEDRGRKETQYF.

V and J are TRBV4-1 and TRBJ2-5; 9 nucleotides match TRBD2. With V trimmed by 1 base and J by 4 bases, 7 bases remained unmatched. There are 16 residues in the CDR3. Germline assignment: CDR1 MGHRA and CDR2 YSYEKL. The DNA of the CDR3 is TGCGCCAGCAGCCAAGTAGCGGGAGCCCCGGGAGAGACCCAGTACTTC. Translating it yields CASSQVAGAPGETQYF.

The chain couples TRBV6-5 to TRBJ2-7; D possibly corresponds to TRBD1 (5 bases). CDR1 is MNHEY and CDR2 is SVGAGI in the germline V gene. CDR3 size: 14 residues. The ends were cut back, 2 bases at V and 6 bases at J, with 14 bases in the middle. The CDR3 DNA sequence: TGTGCCAGCAGTTACGGCAGGGTACACGTCGAGCAGTACTTC. Translated, it gives CASSYGRVHVEQYF.

The chain employs TRBV6-5 and TRBJ1-4, with 7 bases aligning to TRBD1. This CDR3 spans 14 amino acids. Trimming at V came to 6 bases and at J to 7 bases, leaving 8 bases not matched to a gene. Germline CDR1 is MNHEY and CDR2 is SVGAGI. CDR3 nucleotide sequence: TGTGCCAGCAGCCCGACAGGGTCGGCTGAAAAACTGTTTTTT. Its translation: CASSPTGSAEKLFF.

The rearrangement uses TRBV6-5 and TRBJ2-7; possibly TRBD1 or TRBD2 for D (5 bases each). The CDR3 is 13 amino acids. V lost 4 bases and J lost 6, with 13 bases in between. Germline lookup yields CDR1 MNHEY and CDR2 SVGAGI. The CDR3 is CASSWGFAREQYF. The DNA of the CDR3 is TGTGCCAGCAGTTGGGGGTTCGCTCGCGAGCAGTACTTC.

This clone was picked up a small number of times. V is TRBV6-5 and J is TRBJ1-2; possible D gene TRBD1, 6 bases. Germline CDR1 reads MNHEY; CDR2 reads SVGAGI. The CDR3 spans 14 residues. Trimming pared 8 bases from V and 6 bases from J, leaving 19 bases between. The CDR3: CASAPGWGADGYTF. CDR3 coding DNA: TGTGCCAGCGCCCCCGGATGGGGGGCGGATGGCTACACCTTC.

This chain joins TRBV4-2 and TRBJ1-1; TRBD1 matches 11 bases. V shed 1 base and J 4 bases; nucleotides not matched to a gene: 2. Germline V gives CDR1 LGHNA, CDR2 YNFKEQ. The CDR3 consists of 15 residues. The CDR3 sequence is CASSQAGTGGTEAFF. The CDR3, as DNA: TGTGCCAGCAGCCAAGCGGGGACAGGGGGCACTGAAGCTTTCTTT.

This clone came up once. This chain links TRBV4-3 with TRBJ2-7; 13 positions match TRBD2. CDR1 is LGHNA, CDR2 YSLEER, per germline. This CDR3 is built from 15 residues. J was trimmed by 6 bases and V by 4 bases; bases with no gene match: 6. The CDR3 region is CASSRGLAGEGEQYF. Written as DNA, the CDR3 is TGCGCCAGCAGCCGCGGACTAGCGGGGGAAGGCGAGCAGTACTTC.

The chain has TRBV5-6 and TRBJ1-1, with TRBD1 matching over 10 bases. Trimming cost V 2 bases and J 5 bases; bases outside gene matches: 3. Looked up from germline, CDR1 is SGHDT and CDR2 is YYEEEE. The CDR3 is made up of 14 amino acids. CDR3 nucleotide sequence: TGTGCCAGCAGCTTACGGACAGGGGGAACTGAAGCTTTCTTT. It codes for CASSLRTGGTEAFF.

A single count supports this clone. This sequence joins TRBV2 and TRBJ1-2, with 9 bases identical to TRBD1. Germline loops: CDR1 SNHLY, CDR2 FYNNEI. V lost 6 bases to trimming and J lost 8 bases; unmatched junction nucleotides: 4. This CDR3 comprises 12 residues. The chain's CDR3 is CASRLQGAGYTF. The CDR3 nucleotides are TGTGCCAGCAGGTTACAGGGGGCAGGCTACACCTTC.

This chain joins TRBV7-2 and TRBJ2-7; possible D gene TRBD2, 5 bases. CDR3 length equals 14 residues. Between the trimmed V and J ends, which lost 0 bases and 1 base, there was a span of 7 bases. Looked up from germline, CDR1 is SGHTA and CDR2 is FQGNSA. The CDR3, as DNA: TGTGCCAGCAGCTTAGCAGGAGGTTCCTACGAGCAGTACTTC. Translated: CASSLAGGSYEQYF.

The J gene is TRBJ2-1, the V gene TRBV2; 9 bases align to TRBD2. Germline-derived CDR1 and CDR2 are SNHLY and FYNNEI. V lost 2 bases, J lost 0 bases, and 8 bases stayed unmatched. The CDR3 has 18 amino acids. The CDR3 DNA is TGTGCCAGCAGTGAATCCCTCATTAGCGGGAGCTCCTACAATGAGCAGTTCTTC. This encodes CASSESLISGSSYNEQFF.

The J gene is TRBJ2-3, the V gene TRBV25-1, with no clear D. CDR1 MGHDK and CDR2 SYGVNS come from the germline V gene. Deletions cut 5 bases from V and 4 bases from J, with 4 bases between. The CDR3 is 11 residues long. This CDR3 is CASSLADTQYF. The CDR3 DNA reads as TGTGCCAGCAGTTTGGCAGATACGCAGTATTTT.

This chain connects TRBV9 to TRBJ1-2; D is uncertain. Germline loops: CDR1 SGDLS, CDR2 YYNGEE. V gave up 4 bases and J gave up 7 bases, with 14 bases separating them. The CDR3 contains 13 residues. CDR3 loop: CASSMDSMGGYTF. In DNA, the CDR3 is TGTGCCAGCAGCATGGATTCGATGGGTGGCTACACCTTC.

The rearrangement links TRBV6-5 to TRBJ2-3, with 8 positions matching TRBD2. After removal of 0 bases from V and 4 bases from J, the junction contained 6 bases not matched to a gene. Germline V CDR1 and CDR2: MNHEY, SVGAGI. This CDR3 spans 16 amino acids. Here the CDR3 reads CASSYSLAGRPDTQYF. The CDR3 region has the DNA TGTGCCAGCAGTTACTCCCTAGCGGGTCGACCAGATACGCAGTATTTT.